The 26 T cell receptor beta chains below were found in one sample sequenced in a study of blood T cell repertoires in COVID-19. Produced via immunoSEQ multiplex PCR; TCRdb's table is partial and in-frame only. The sample contains about 310,000 clones, about 85% of which appear only once. The sequencing input was PBMCs or T cells enriched from blood (not recorded which). The receptors were gathered from a woman in her 30s who had been exposed to COVID-19.

The chain carries TRBV5-6 and TRBJ2-3; 12 bases are a match to TRBD2. The CDR3 contains 16 residues. The V segment lost 1 base and the J segment 1 base; nucleotides outside the gene matches: 1. CDR1 and CDR2 (germline): SGHDT, YYEEEE. The CDR3 DNA reads as TGTGCCAGCAGCTTGCCTAGCGGGAGGGGCACAGATACGCAGTATTTT. Translated: CASSLPSGRGTDTQYF. Full variable domain (remainder filled in from reference TRBV5-6 and TRBJ2-3): DAGVTQSPTHLIKTRGQQVTLRCSPKSGHDTVSWYQQALGQGPQFIFQYYEEEERQRGNFPDRFSGHQFPNYSSELNVNALLLGDSALYLCASSLPSGRGTDTQYFGPGTRLTVL.

This clone has just one count. This chain uses TRBV30 with TRBJ2-1, with TRBD2 identical over 9 bases. Germline-derived CDR1 and CDR2 are GTSNPN and SVGIG (reference sequence). The V segment lost 4 bases and the J segment 5 bases; nucleotides outside the gene matches: 6. The CDR3 length is 14 residues. DNA of the CDR3: TGTGCCTGGACCCTGGGGACTAGCAACAATGAGCAGTTCTTC. It encodes CAWTLGTSNNEQFF.

The genes are TRBV19 and TRBJ1-6; 10 bases map to TRBD1. The CDR3 is made up of 18 amino acids. Germline lookup yields CDR1 LNHDA and CDR2 SQIVND (reference sequence). Trimming cost V 1 base and J 7 bases; bases outside gene matches: 10. The CDR3 sequence: CASSIGPGQGLRNSPLHF. The DNA of the CDR3 is TGTGCCAGTAGTATAGGCCCGGGACAGGGGCTAAGAAATTCACCCCTCCACTTT.

The chain employs TRBV6-1 and TRBJ2-1, with TRBD2 matching 9 bases. The junction had 5 bases not matched to a gene; V was cut back by 3 bases and J by 5 bases. The germline CDR1 and CDR2 sequences are MNHNS and SASEGT. The CDR3 extends over 15 amino acids. DNA of the CDR3: TGTGCCAGCAGTGAGGGAGCGGGGGGTCACAATGAGCAGTTCTTC. It translates to CASSEGAGGHNEQFF.

V is TRBV14 and J is TRBJ1-5, with unresolved D. This CDR3 spans 16 amino acids. Between the trimmed V and J ends, which lost 2 bases and 2 bases, there was a span of 13 bases. Germline CDR1 is SGHDN and CDR2 is FVKESK. The CDR3 here is CASSQTRRFGNQPQHF. CDR3 nucleotide sequence: TGTGCCAGCAGCCAAACGCGTCGTTTTGGCAATCAGCCCCAGCATTTT.

The chain has TRBV7-9 and TRBJ1-1; D is ambiguous. The V end was cut by 1 base, the J end by 4 bases, with 7 bases between. This CDR3 has 13 amino acids. Germline V gives CDR1 SEHNR, CDR2 FQNEAQ (reference sequence). CDR3 nucleotide sequence: TGTGCCAGCAGCTTAGGTCAGGTCACTGAAGCTTTCTTT. Its translation: CASSLGQVTEAFF.

The chain combines TRBV7-9 with TRBJ1-2; TRBD1 matches at 9 bases. From germline, CDR1 is SEHNR and CDR2 FQNEAQ (reference sequence). This CDR3 has 16 amino acids. J was trimmed by 0 bases and V by 4 bases; bases with no gene match: 6. As DNA, the CDR3 is TGTGCCAGCAGCTCGGACAGGGGAACCCCTAACTATGGCTACACCTTC. This gives the protein CASSSDRGTPNYGYTF.

The chain combines TRBV6-2 or TRBV6-3 with TRBJ1-5, with D tentatively TRBD1 (5 bases). V was cut by 2 bases and J by 7 bases, with 12 bases left in between. Germline assignment: CDR1 MNHEY and CDR2 SVGEGT. CDR3 length equals 14 residues. As DNA, the CDR3 is TGTGCCAGCAGTTACCGGGGGGGAGGCCAGCCCCAGCATTTT. Translation: CASSYRGGGQPQHF.

The chain combines TRBV30 with TRBJ2-1, with 9 positions matching TRBD2. Germline V CDR1 and CDR2: GTSNPN, SVGIG (reference sequence). Unmatched junction bases numbered 10, after V lost 4 bases and J lost 3 bases. The CDR3 has 16 amino acids. Here the CDR3 reads CAWTPAQTSGYNEQFF. CDR3 DNA sequence: TGTGCCTGGACTCCCGCCCAGACTAGCGGCTACAATGAGCAGTTCTTC.

The chain joins TRBV4-3 to TRBJ2-2, with 8 bases identical to TRBD1. The ends lost 1 base at V and 6 bases at J; junction bases unmatched: 4. CDR1 and CDR2 from the germline V gene are LGHNA and YSLEER. The CDR3 sequence is 15 residues long. In DNA form, the CDR3 reads TGCGCCAGCAGCCAAGGTGTACAGGGGGCCGGGGAGCTGTTTTTT. This sequence encodes CASSQGVQGAGELFF.

This rearrangement joins TRBV11-3 to TRBJ2-3, with 14 bases that match TRBD2. CDR3 length: 19 residues. J lost 2 bases, V lost 5 bases, and 12 bases had no gene match. From germline, CDR1 is SGHNT and CDR2 YENEEA. CDR3 sequence (DNA): TGTGCCAGCAGCCACCCCCGAGGGACTAGCGGGGGAGACACAGATACGCAGTATTTT. This gives the protein CASSHPRGTSGGDTDTQYF. The complete variable domain, with remaining parts taken from reference TRBV11-3 and TRBJ2-3, reads EAGVVQSPRYKIIEKKQPVAFWCNPISGHNTLYWYLQNLGQGPELLIRYENEEAVDDSQLPKDRFSAERLKGVDSTLKIQPAELGDSAVYLCASSHPRGTSGGDTDTQYFGPGTRLTVL.

This rearrangement joins TRBV11-2 to TRBJ1-2, with TRBD1 matching 9 bases. Germline V gene data show CDR1 as SGHAT and CDR2 as FQNNGV. The CDR3 has 13 amino acids. V trimming: 5 bases; J trimming: 4 bases; junction bases outside the gene matches: 2. Here the CDR3 DNA reads TGTGCCAGCAGCCAGGACAGGGGCTATGGCTACACCTTC. Its translation: CASSQDRGYGYTF.

The chain joins TRBV7-3 to TRBJ1-1; TRBD1 might be the D (6 bases). The V gene's germline CDR1 is SGHTA and CDR2 FQGTGA. V was pared by 3 bases and J by 7 bases, with 12 bases between. The CDR3 contains 13 residues. The CDR3 loop reads CASSFSQGFEAFF. The CDR3 bases are TGTGCCAGCAGCTTCTCCCAGGGGTTTGAAGCTTTCTTT.

The chain joins TRBV29-1 to TRBJ2-3, with TRBD1 matching over 7 bases. The CDR3 runs 12 residues. The germline gives CDR1 SQVTM, CDR2 ANQGSEA. Trimming at V came to 7 bases and at J to 3 bases, leaving 4 bases not matched to a gene. The CDR3 protein is CSAHRGTDTQYF. The CDR3 region has the DNA TGCAGCGCCCACAGGGGAACAGATACGCAGTATTTT.

This rearrangement joins TRBV5-1 to TRBJ2-5, with 10 bases lining up with TRBD2. CDR1 is SGHRS and CDR2 is YFSETQ in the germline V gene. This CDR3 is built from 15 residues. Trimming took 4 bases from V and 5 from J; bases not matched to a gene: 8. The CDR3 protein is CASSTGLAVGETQYF. Here the CDR3 DNA reads TGCGCCAGCAGCACAGGACTAGCGGTAGGGGAGACCCAGTACTTC.

The chain has TRBV5-1 and TRBJ2-7, with TRBD1 matching 7 bases. The CDR3 loop spans 15 amino acids. The J segment lost 2 bases and the V segment lost 4 bases, leaving 9 bases of the junction unmatched. Germline CDR1 reads SGHRS; CDR2 reads YFSETQ. CDR3 sequence reads: CASSPYRGQTYEQYF. Here the CDR3 DNA reads TGCGCCAGCAGCCCTTACAGGGGTCAGACCTACGAGCAGTACTTC.

The CDR3 is CASSNDRDTEAFF. CDR3 coding DNA: TGCGCCAGCAGTAATGACAGGGACACTGAAGCTTTCTTT. The J gene is TRBJ1-1, the V gene TRBV5-1; 7 bases fit TRBD1. The CDR3 runs to 13 residues. The V segment lost 5 bases and the J segment 3 bases; nucleotides outside the gene matches: 4. Germline V gene data show CDR1 as SGHRS and CDR2 as YFSETQ.

With respect to this clone: This sample includes further DNA sequences coding for the same CDR3. This rearrangement joins TRBV30 to TRBJ1-2, with unresolved D. Germline V gene data show CDR1 as GTSNPN and CDR2 as SVGIG (reference sequence). Trimming took 2 bases from V and 0 from J, leaving 7 bases between them. This CDR3 has 13 amino acids. The CDR3 nucleotides are TGTGCCTGGAGTACGGGTTCTAACTATGGCTACACCTTC. Translated, it gives CAWSTGSNYGYTF.

The chain links TRBV7-9 to TRBJ2-3; D unresolved. The CDR3 covers 18 residues. The V end lost 2 bases, the J end lost 0 bases, and 18 bases lay between the germline ends. From germline, CDR1 is SEHNR and CDR2 FQNEAQ (reference sequence). CDR3 bases: TGTGCCAGCAGCTTACCTACGGGTCCTTCCTCCAGCACAGATACGCAGTATTTT. It is translated as CASSLPTGPSSSTDTQYF.

The chain employs TRBV4-1 and TRBJ1-4; 7 bases match TRBD1. V shed 1 base and J 8 bases; nucleotides not matched to a gene: 7. This CDR3 is 15 amino acids long. CDR1 is MGHRA, CDR2 YSYEKL, per germline. CDR3 bases: TGCGCCAGCAGCCAAGCTCCAGGGGGAGGCGAAAAACTGTTTTTT. Its translation: CASSQAPGGGEKLFF.

The rearrangement uses TRBV28 and TRBJ2-5, with 7 bases identical to TRBD1. The CDR3 sequence is 16 residues long. J was trimmed by 1 base and V by 4 bases; bases with no gene match: 9. Germline CDR1 and CDR2: MDHEN and SYDVKM. CDR3 sequence: CASSSWTGTGQETQYF. In DNA, the CDR3 is TGTGCCAGCAGTTCCTGGACAGGAACGGGCCAAGAGACCCAGTACTTC.

This chain uses TRBV27 with TRBJ1-2; D gene uncertain. The CDR3 runs to 15 residues. Trimming cost V 1 base and J 10 bases, with 19 bases left between them. Germline V gives CDR1 MNHEY, CDR2 SMNVEV (reference sequence). CDR3 region: CASSLLPESTMPYTF. The CDR3 DNA reads as TGTGCCAGCAGTTTATTGCCAGAAAGCACTATGCCCTACACCTTC.

This clone was counted between two and nine times. The chain combines TRBV3-1 (or the pseudogene TRBV3-2) with TRBJ1-5; D not certain. This CDR3 comprises 17 residues. Looked up from germline, CDR1 is LGHDT and CDR2 is YNNKEL (reference sequence). Between the trimmed V and J ends, which lost 0 bases and 0 bases, there was a span of 12 bases. The CDR3 region has the DNA TGTGCCAGCAGCCAAGATGGTTCGGAGATTAGCAATCAGCCCCAGCATTTT. This codes for CASSQDGSEISNQPQHF.

This clone was picked up one time. The V gene is TRBV6-2 or TRBV6-3, the J gene TRBJ2-7, with D hard to call. The CDR3 spans 12 residues. Germline V CDR1 and CDR2: MNHEY, SVGEGT. V lost 4 bases to trimming and J lost 7 bases, with 11 bases between them. Here the CDR3 DNA reads TGTGCCAGCAGTTCCCGCCTTCAGGAGCAGTACTTC. This encodes CASSSRLQEQYF.

This clone was detected a few times. One end of the junction does not line up with germline, which may come from a read error. J is TRBJ2-7 and V is TRBV29-1; D not resolved. Germline V gene sequence: CDR1 SQVTM, CDR2 ANQGSEA. The CDR3 runs 11 residues. The CDR3 sequence: CGVVTTYEQYF. The CDR3 DNA follows: TGCGGCGTAGTCACAACCTACGAGCAGTACTTC.

This chain uses TRBV4-1 with TRBJ2-7, with D tentatively TRBD1 (5 bases). The CDR3 contains 15 residues. Germline V CDR1 and CDR2: MGHRA, YSYEKL. V was clipped by 4 bases and J by 5 bases, with 18 bases between them. CDR3 residues: CASSLTRTSNNEQYF. In nucleotides, the CDR3 is TGCGCCAGCAGCCTTACCAGGACATCTAATAACGAGCAGTACTTC.